This T cell receptor (beta chain) stems from a study of T cells in localized non-small cell lung cancer. As regards this clone: Its matching antigen is unknown.

Measured with immunoSEQ multiplex PCR; TCRdb has only the in-frame clones, and not every one. The sample holds about 23,000 clones, roughly 90% seen once. Overall study findings and caveats: Higher blood T cell density tracked longer overall survival. Clonality of T cells reached its maximum in uninvolved adjacent lung, surpassing tumor. In adjacent lung appeared a median around 62 of the top 100 tumor clones.

Between the trimmed V and J ends, which lost 1 base and 9 bases, there was a span of 4 bases. The CDR3 spans 11 residues. The V gene's germline CDR1 is SGHTA and CDR2 FQGNSA. Sequencing was performed on peripheral blood, taken before any cancer treatment. V usage is TRBV7-2 and J usage is TRBJ2-1; D is unresolved. The receptor's source is a woman between 40 and 69 years old with stage I lung adenocarcinoma. The CDR3 protein is CASSLETEQFF. The CDR3 nucleotides read TGTGCCAGCAGCTTAGAGACTGAGCAGTTCTTC.